This is a list of T cell receptor beta chains from one sample in a study of T cell responses to AZD1222 COVID-19 vaccine. TCRdb's table, derived via immunoSEQ multiplex PCR, lists solely in-frame clones and lacks some. The sample has about 100,000 clones, about 90% seen once. Sequences were derived from peripheral blood, sampled on day 0 of AZD1222 vaccination. The origin of the receptors is an adult in good health. The CDR3 runs from the conserved cysteine through the conserved F or W. The D gene is left open where the match is weak. Only part of the rows carry a size: once, few, many, or a class if the clone is expanded.

CDR3: CAWSAGHKNTEAFF; DNA: TGTGCCTGGAGTGCAGGCCATAAGAACACTGAAGCTTTCTTT; D: NA; J: TRBJ1-1; V: TRBV30; size: NA; length: 14
CDR3: CASSLLNSPLHF; DNA: TGTGCCAGCAGTTTACTAAATTCACCCCTCCACTTT; D: NA; J: TRBJ1-6; V: TRBV27; size: NA; length: 12
CDR3: CASSYSRYGYTF; DNA: TGTGCCAGCAGTTACTCTCGATATGGCTACACCTTC; D: NA; J: TRBJ1-2; V: TRBV6-7; size: NA; length: 12
CDR3: CASRGGLANYYEQYF; DNA: TGTGCCAGCAGAGGCGGACTAGCGAACTACTACGAGCAGTACTTC; D: TRBD2; J: TRBJ2-7; V: TRBV3-1/TRBV3-2; size: NA; length: 15
CDR3: CASSENRRSPLHF; DNA: TGCGCCAGCAGTGAGAACAGAAGGTCACCCCTCCACTTT; D: NA; J: TRBJ1-6; V: TRBV10-1; size: NA; length: 13
CDR3: CASSTDRVGYNEQFF; DNA: TGTGCCAGCAGCACGGACAGGGTGGGTTACAATGAGCAGTTCTTC; D: TRBD1; J: TRBJ2-1; V: TRBV27; size: NA; length: 15
CDR3: CASSYEAGELFF; DNA: TGTGCCAGCAGTTACGAGGCAGGGGAGCTGTTTTTT; D: NA; J: TRBJ2-2; V: TRBV6-5; size: NA; length: 12
CDR3: CASSPQQTQYF; DNA: TGTGCCAGCAGTCCTCAACAGACCCAGTACTTC; D: NA; J: TRBJ2-5; V: TRBV6-5; size: NA; length: 11
CDR3: CASSLEGQQNTIYF; DNA: TGCGCCAGCAGCTTGGAGGGCCAACAAAACACCATATATTTT; D: NA; J: TRBJ1-3; V: TRBV5-1; size: NA; length: 14
CDR3: CASSPTLDRGYGYTF; DNA: TGTGCCAGCAGCCCTACCCTGGACAGGGGGTATGGCTACACCTTC; D: TRBD1; J: TRBJ1-2; V: TRBV7-9; size: NA; length: 15
CDR3: CSASRQGAYEQYF; DNA: TGCAGTGCTAGTAGGCAGGGGGCTTACGAGCAGTACTTC; D: TRBD1; J: TRBJ2-7; V: TRBV20-1; size: NA; length: 13
CDR3: CASSLGFTEAFF; DNA: TGTGCCAGCAGCTTGGGGTTCACTGAAGCTTTCTTT; D: NA; J: TRBJ1-1; V: TRBV13; size: NA; length: 12
CDR3: CASSPQGEKLFF; DNA: TGTGCCAGCAGCCCCCAGGGTGAAAAACTGTTTTTT; D: NA; J: TRBJ1-4; V: TRBV7-9; size: NA; length: 12
CDR3: CASSVVSGRADTQYF; DNA: TGTGCCAGCAGCGTAGTATCTGGGAGGGCAGATACGCAGTATTTT; D: TRBD2; J: TRBJ2-3; V: TRBV9; size: NA; length: 15
CDR3: CASYFTGGGTEAFF; DNA: TGTGCCAGCTATTTCACCGGGGGTGGGACTGAAGCTTTCTTT; D: NA; J: TRBJ1-1; V: TRBV25-1; size: NA; length: 14
CDR3: CASGGGGGYEQYF; DNA: TGTGCCAGCGGAGGAGGGGGCGGGTACGAGCAGTACTTC; D: NA; J: TRBJ2-7; V: TRBV2; size: NA; length: 13
CDR3: CASSESYYEQYF; DNA: TGTGCCAGCAGTGAAAGTTACTACGAGCAGTACTTC; D: NA; J: TRBJ2-7; V: TRBV6-1; size: once; length: 12
CDR3: CASSSTGMDYGYTF; DNA: TGTGCCAGCAGCTCTACAGGGATGGATTATGGCTACACCTTC; D: NA; J: TRBJ1-2; V: TRBV11-2; size: once; length: 14
CDR3: CATSRDRGFSPVGELFF; DNA: TGTGCCACCAGCAGAGATCGAGGGTTCTCCCCTGTGGGGGAGCTGTTTTTT; D: NA; J: TRBJ2-2; V: TRBV15; size: NA; length: 17
CDR3: CSASTSAEDSGNTIYF; DNA: TGCAGTGCTAGTACCTCTGCTGAGGACTCTGGAAACACCATATATTTT; D: NA; J: TRBJ1-3; V: TRBV20-1; size: NA; length: 16
CDR3: CASSLNGGRTEAFF; DNA: TGTGCCAGCAGCTTAAATGGTGGTCGGACTGAAGCTTTCTTT; D: NA; J: TRBJ1-1; V: TRBV7-3; size: NA; length: 14
CDR3: CASSLLGGISSEQFF; DNA: TGTGCCAGCAGCCTCTTGGGCGGGATAAGTAGTGAGCAGTTCTTC; D: NA; J: TRBJ2-1; V: TRBV27; size: NA; length: 15
CDR3: CASRLASGSGNTIYF; DNA: TGTGCCAGCAGACTAGCCTCGGGCTCTGGAAACACCATATATTTT; D: NA; J: TRBJ1-3; V: TRBV6-5; size: NA; length: 15
CDR3: CASSHTGTGYYEQYF; DNA: TGTGCCAGCAGCCATACCGGGACAGGGTACTACGAGCAGTACTTC; D: TRBD1; J: TRBJ2-7; V: TRBV14; size: NA; length: 15
CDR3: CASSFQGYGEQFF; DNA: TGTGCCAGCAGCTTCCAGGGTTACGGTGAGCAGTTCTTC; D: NA; J: TRBJ2-1; V: TRBV13; size: NA; length: 13
CDR3: CASSPQDIPEYEQYF; DNA: TGTGCCAGCTCCCCGCAGGATATCCCGGAATACGAGCAGTACTTC; D: NA; J: TRBJ2-7; V: TRBV7-8; size: once; length: 15
CDR3: CASSPPGTDTQYF; DNA: TGTGCCAGCAGTCCCCCAGGGACAGATACGCAGTATTTT; D: NA; J: TRBJ2-3; V: TRBV28; size: NA; length: 13
CDR3: CASSNRDSKSYSNQPQHF; DNA: TGTGCCAGCAGTAACCGGGACTCGAAGAGTTATAGCAATCAGCCCCAGCATTTT; D: NA; J: TRBJ1-5; V: TRBV28; size: NA; length: 18
CDR3: CASSFSRVGEQYF; DNA: TGTGCCAGCAGTTTCTCCAGGGTAGGGGAGCAGTACTTC; D: NA; J: TRBJ2-7; V: TRBV28; size: NA; length: 13
CDR3: CASSPGPSTDTQYF; DNA: TGCGCCAGCAGCCCGGGACCTAGCACAGATACGCAGTATTTT; D: NA; J: TRBJ2-3; V: TRBV5-1; size: NA; length: 14
CDR3: CASSFGLPEGNQPQHF; DNA: TGCGCCAGCAGCTTTGGATTGCCGGAAGGCAATCAGCCCCAGCATTTT; D: NA; J: TRBJ1-5; V: TRBV5-1; size: NA; length: 16
CDR3: CASKLNGAYQPQHF; DNA: TGTGCCAGCAAGTTGAATGGGGCCTATCAGCCCCAGCATTTT; D: NA; J: TRBJ1-5; V: TRBV6-5; size: NA; length: 14
CDR3: CASSKTSGVYNEQFF; DNA: TGTGCCAGCAGCAAAACTAGCGGGGTTTACAATGAGCAGTTCTTC; D: TRBD2; J: TRBJ2-1; V: TRBV7-2; size: NA; length: 15
CDR3: CASSRANGNEKLFF; DNA: TGTGCCAGCAGCCGAGCGAACGGTAATGAAAAACTGTTTTTT; D: NA; J: TRBJ1-4; V: TRBV4-2; size: NA; length: 14
CDR3: CASSEVPYEQYF; DNA: TGTGCCAGCAGTGAAGTCCCCTACGAGCAGTACTTC; D: NA; J: TRBJ2-7; V: TRBV2; size: few; length: 12
CDR3: CSAQGVSGLAGRGEQFF; DNA: TGCAGCGCGCAGGGGGTTAGCGGACTAGCGGGAAGGGGTGAGCAGTTCTTC; D: TRBD2; J: TRBJ2-1; V: TRBV29-1; size: few; length: 17
CDR3: CASSSDVTDTQYF; DNA: TGTGCCAGCAGTTCGGACGTCACAGATACGCAGTATTTT; D: NA; J: TRBJ2-3; V: TRBV6-6; size: NA; length: 13
CDR3: CASSQDSGSGEYEQYF; DNA: TGTGCCAGCAGCCAAGATAGCGGGAGCGGCGAATACGAGCAGTACTTC; D: TRBD2; J: TRBJ2-7; V: TRBV4-2; size: NA; length: 16
CDR3: CASSPRDEHRGAFF; DNA: TGTGCCAGCAGCCCCCGGGACGAGCATCGGGGGGCTTTCTTT; D: NA; J: TRBJ1-1; V: TRBV28; size: once; length: 14